This T cell receptor (beta chain) originates from a study of tumor-infiltrating lymphocytes in primary liver carcinoma (dated by TCRdb to 2016 to 2017). Study-wide context: The five patients, three men and two women aged 30 to 69 years, had hepatocellular carcinoma (four) or combined HCC and intrahepatic cholangiocarcinoma (one). The five patients had tumors staged T1-T3 N0M0, with maximum diameters ranging from about 4.2 to 11 cm. Each sample produced roughly 3.65 to 7.13 million productive TCRbeta reads, and read depth showed no significant difference between tissue types. Across five regions of each liver tumor, along with adjacent normal tissue and blood, the study brought together TCRbeta repertoire sequencing, expression microarrays and whole-exome sequencing. A total of about 35 specimens from 5 patients went through TCRbeta repertoire sequencing, namely 25 tumor regions, 5 adjacent noncancerous liver tissues and 5 peripheral blood samples. To link TCRbeta repertoire diversity to the local molecular phenotype, the roughly 23 tumor region samples were profiled with Agilent mRNA microarrays. Technical replicate repertoires showed high reproducibility, with mean shared-clone rates around 0.91 and correlation coefficients above 0.95.

TCRbeta-specific cDNA was reverse-transcribed from about 520 ng total RNA using a constant-region primer and ProtoScript II reverse transcriptase. The TCRbeta libraries were prepared through three rounds of nested multiplex PCR following a slightly modified ARM-PCR procedure. Multiplex TRBV1-TRBV30 forward primers and a Cbeta reverse primer were used in the first two PCR rounds, each of which was run for 10 to 11 cycles. A final 25-cycle PCR with Deep VentR polymerase added sample barcodes and Illumina adapters. Before sequencing, amplicons between 200 and 500 bp were purified from gel using a QIAquick gel extraction kit. TCRbeta amplicons were sequenced on an Illumina HiSeq 2500 with 250-bp paired-end reads. The original pipeline was this. To recover full CDR3 sequences, reads were quality-trimmed using Trimmomatic v0.33 and paired reads were then merged using FLASH v1.2.11. MiGEC v1.2.1b assigned V, D and J germline segments to the rearranged TCRbeta sequences. Clonotype statistics and Shannon-Wiener diversity indices were calculated with VDJtools v1.0.0. To cut down on sampling bias, every analysis after diversity analysis relied on just the 250 most abundant clonotypes from each sample. TCRdb reprocessed the public reads (quality trimming at Q25 with fastp, clone calling with MiXCR) and kept in-frame beta chains. Rows are combined by CDR3 protein, so each entry shows the most common genes and DNA. TCRdb, rather than the study authors, made the V and J calls. Counted in this sample were about 23,000 distinct CDR3 sequences; over 60% of them appeared once. The biggest ten clones account for under 35% of the sample.

Without any cell sorting, total RNA and DNA were co-extracted from about 20-30 mg of bulk tissue using the AllPrep DNA/RNA mini kit. Surgical resection was performed in China between late 2015 and early 2016 on about five patients with histopathologically diagnosed primary liver carcinoma. Chronic HBV infection was present in the patients, and the patients were treatment-naive at sampling. Five spatially separated regions were sampled from each tumor: the superior, inferior, left-lateral and right-lateral poles, plus the tumor centre. Histology showed that every tumor sample contained more than 80% viable tumor cells. Pieces of fresh tumor and adjacent tissue were cut in half, with one half kept in RNAlater at -80 degrees C and the other half sent for histology. In regard to this clonotype: The target of this receptor is not known. Without the conserved terminal phenylalanine or tryptophan, this CDR3 likely stems from a read error.

Paper-wide results and their limitations: Consistent with antigen-driven expansion, pairs of tumor regions showed higher repertoire overlap (mean around 36%) than either tumor-adjacent pairs (around 17%) or tumor-blood pairs (roughly 14%). With just four to six patients in the study, the authors point out that the findings should be validated in a larger study. Because the samples were bulk and unsorted, CD4+ and CD8+ T cell repertoires could not be compared. Because sequencing covered only the TCR beta chain and unpaired alpha chains were not captured, true repertoire diversity is likely underestimated. Only about 7-24% of top clones were present in all five regions of a tumor, suggesting spatial heterogeneity of tumor-infiltrating T cells. The top 250 clones made up a significantly larger repertoire fraction in tumors than in blood (p = 0.039).

The CDR3 is 15 amino acids long, termini counted. CDR3 DNA is the only sequence kept; it has 45 bases, read in frame from the first base. The germline V gene gives CDR1 as SGHTA and CDR2 as FQGTGA. The junction shows trimming of 4 bases on V and 3 bases on J, and the gene matches do not reach 5 bases of it. The clonotype comes from a woman aged 25 to 45 with primary liver carcinoma and hepatitis B virus infection. This chain is built from TRBV7-3 and TRBJ2-5, with TRBD2 identical over 10 junction bases. Sequences were obtained from liver tumor tissue from sampling region 5. The sample's cell subset or site label, decoded: tumor region T5, tumor centre. CDR3 reads: CASSSASGSKETQYS. The DNA sequence reads TGTGCCAGCAGCTCAGCTAGCGGGAGTAAAGAGACCCAGTACTCC.